Listed here are 27 T cell receptor beta chains from one sample, sequenced in a study of T cells expressing NK-cell markers. TCRdb re-analyzed the 5' RACE reads; it lists each CDR3 protein once, without DNA. Here the sample table reports a few hundred thousand distinct CDR3 sequences. The sequenced material came from blood T cells: a sorted CD56 or NKG2C T cell subset, CD4+ or CD8+ T cells, or bulk PBMC T cells (not recorded which). The origin of the receptors is a man aged 18-30 years in good health.

This chain links TRBV29-1 with TRBJ2-5; without DNA, the TCRdb call of TRBD2 cannot be checked. Per the germline V gene, CDR1 is SQVTM and CDR2 is ANQGSEA. This CDR3 comprises 15 residues. The CDR3 loop reads CSVEARLAIQETQYF.

The chain joins TRBV29-1 to TRBJ2-5; TCRdb returns TRBD2, unconfirmable since there is no DNA. The CDR3 covers 14 residues. In germline, CDR1 is SQVTM, CDR2 ANQGSEA. The CDR3 sequence is CSADPSGGKETQYF.

V usage is TRBV4-2 and J usage is TRBJ1-6; TCRdb names TRBD1, which stays unverified in the absence of DNA. CDR3 length: 14 residues. Germline CDR1 and CDR2: LGHNA and YNFKEQ. The CDR3 here is CASSQQGYNSPLHF.

This rearrangement joins TRBV12-3 or TRBV12-4 to TRBJ1-1; TCRdb calls TRBD1, which cannot be checked without DNA. The CDR3 contains 14 residues. The chain's CDR3 is CASSSGRENTEAFF.

J is TRBJ2-1 and V is TRBV10-3; lacking DNA, the TRBD1 call made by TCRdb goes unchecked. Germline CDR1 reads ENHRY; CDR2 reads SYGVKD. The CDR3 extends over 15 amino acids. The CDR3 spells CAIRGARTPDNEQFF.

The rearrangement links TRBV3-1 to TRBJ1-2. CDR1 LGHDT and CDR2 YNNKEL come from the germline V gene (reference sequence). The CDR3 length is 14 residues. CDR3 protein: CASSKLTVNYGYTF.

The chain couples TRBV29-1 to TRBJ2-1; TCRdb picks TRBD1, but there is no DNA to check that call. The CDR3 length is 11 residues. The germline V gene encodes CDR1 SQVTM and CDR2 ANQGSEA. The CDR3 protein is CSGDRGHEQFF.

The V gene is TRBV30, the J gene TRBJ1-1; TCRdb selects TRBD1, and the lack of DNA leaves this call unchecked. CDR3 length: 12 residues. CDR1 GTSNPN and CDR2 SVGIG come from the germline V gene (reference sequence). The CDR3 sequence is CAWSLRGAEAFF.

This chain uses TRBV27 with TRBJ1-4; the TCRdb call, TRBD1, lacks DNA for checking. The CDR3 loop spans 16 amino acids. Germline V gene lookup returns CDR1 MNHEY and CDR2 SMNVEV (reference sequence). This CDR3 reads CASSPLAGKANEKLFF.

The J gene is TRBJ2-3, the V gene TRBV5-6; absent DNA, TCRdb's TRBD2 call cannot be checked. CDR1 and CDR2 (germline): SGHDT, YYEEEE. This CDR3 contains 16 residues. This CDR3 is CASSWTREGIRDTQYF.

The chain combines TRBV5-1 with TRBJ2-2. CDR1 is SGHRS and CDR2 is YFSETQ in the germline V gene. The CDR3 spans 18 residues. CDR3 protein: CASSLGVEVISNTGELFF.

The chain has TRBV6-5 and TRBJ2-7; TCRdb calls TRBD1, which cannot be checked without DNA. This CDR3 is built from 16 residues. The germline V gene has CDR1 MNHEY and CDR2 SVGAGI. The CDR3 region is CASSDSGQGASYEQYF.

V gene TRBV9 combines with J gene TRBJ2-3; TCRdb reports TRBD2, a call that lacks DNA to check it against. CDR1 SGDLS and CDR2 YYNGEE come from the germline V gene. The length of the CDR3 is 14 residues. The CDR3 is CASSGTRGRDTQYF.

The chain joins TRBV12-3 or TRBV12-4 to TRBJ1-5; the TCRdb D gene call, TRBD1, has no DNA to confirm it. This CDR3 comprises 15 residues. This chain's CDR3 is CASSAGFDSNQPQHF.

The chain uses TRBV4-2 and TRBJ2-4; TCRdb outputs TRBD2, but without DNA this stays unchecked. The CDR3 is 19 amino acids. Germline CDR1 is LGHNA and CDR2 is YNFKEQ. CDR3 region: CASSQGGGSGRTTKNIQYF.

The chain uses TRBV5-6 and TRBJ1-1; TCRdb selects TRBD1, and the lack of DNA leaves this call unchecked. Germline V gene sequence: CDR1 SGHDT, CDR2 YYEEEE. The CDR3 loop spans 11 amino acids. CDR3 protein: CASSSPGEAFF.

The V gene is TRBV10-3, the J gene TRBJ2-1. Germline CDR1 reads ENHRY; CDR2 reads SYGVKD. The CDR3 totals 13 residues. This CDR3 is CAISAAFGNEQFF.

This sequence joins TRBV25-1 and TRBJ2-7; no DNA is available, so the TRBD2 call from TCRdb remains unchecked. This CDR3 has 15 residues. Looked up from germline, CDR1 is MGHDK and CDR2 is SYGVNS. The chain's CDR3 is CASSALAGAGYEQYF.

The V gene is TRBV29-1, the J gene TRBJ2-2. The germline V gene encodes CDR1 SQVTM and CDR2 ANQGSEA. This CDR3 has 13 amino acids. CDR3 residues: CSSTHSDTGELFF.

The V gene is TRBV5-1, the J gene TRBJ1-6; with no DNA, the TCRdb D assignment of TRBD1 cannot be verified. CDR3 length: 14 amino acids. Germline CDR1 and CDR2: SGHRS and YFSETQ. The chain's CDR3 is CASSDFRGSSTLHF.

The V call is TRBV20-1, the J call TRBJ2-5; TCRdb's D call of TRBD2 is untestable without DNA. The length of the CDR3 is 15 residues. The germline V gene has CDR1 DFQATT and CDR2 SNEGSKA (reference sequence). The CDR3 reads CSAAPSGRVGETQYF.

The V gene is TRBV27, the J gene TRBJ2-7; TCRdb lists TRBD1, though no DNA is available to test this call. Germline CDR1 MNHEY, CDR2 SMNVEV (reference sequence). The CDR3 runs to 14 residues. This CDR3 is CASSFWDRVHEQYF.

J is TRBJ1-5 and V is TRBV4-1; TCRdb's D call of TRBD1 is untestable without DNA. Germline V gene sequence: CDR1 MGHRA, CDR2 YSYEKL. This CDR3 has 16 residues. The CDR3: CASSQGRGGSNQPQHF.

J is TRBJ1-4 and V is TRBV5-1. Germline loops: CDR1 SGHRS, CDR2 YFSETQ. The CDR3 runs 14 residues. The CDR3 protein is CASSPAGGGEKLFF. Combining the CDR3 with reference TRBV5-1 and TRBJ1-4 gives the whole variable domain KAGVTQTPRYLIKTRGQQVTLSCSPISGHRSVSWYQQTPGQGLQFLFEYFSETQRNKGNFPGRFSGRQFSNSRSEMNVSTLELGDSALYLCASSPAGGGEKLFFGSGTQLSVL.

This chain connects TRBV29-1 to TRBJ2-1; the TCRdb D gene call, TRBD2, has no DNA to confirm it. The CDR3 totals 17 residues. The germline gives CDR1 SQVTM, CDR2 ANQGSEA. CDR3 residues: CSVKRTSGPSSYNEQFF.

The chain combines TRBV6-1 with TRBJ2-6. The CDR3 sequence is 17 residues long. Germline V lookup: CDR1 MNHNS, CDR2 SASEGT. CDR3 in amino acids: CASSPIIGSTGANVLTF.

The gene calls are TRBV12-3 or TRBV12-4 and TRBJ1-1; TCRdb's D gene call, TRBD1, goes unchecked for lack of DNA. CDR3 length: 16 residues. The CDR3 region is CASSLRTGGSGTEAFF.